This T cell receptor (beta chain) comes out of a study of regulatory T cells in long-lasting Graves disease. For TCR beta, libraries came from iRepertoire HTBI primers and Arm-PCR of CDR3 regions. TCRdb passed the multiplex PCR reads through MiXCR, listing each CDR3 protein once. The sample holds about 500,000 distinct CDR3 sequences, 9.5% to 15% seen once. Indicated time point: newly diagnosed GD, antithyroid drugs for less than 3 months. The TCR library was prepared using RNA isolated from PBMCs. The CDR3 spans 14 residues. V was pared by 0 bases and J by 3 bases, with 10 bases between. From germline, CDR1 is SGDLS and CDR2 YYNGEE. The sample was also linked to a second study, of T cells in Graves' hyperthyroidism and ophthalmopathy.

Sequences were derived from peripheral blood mononuclear cells (PBMCs), sampled at new diagnosis, from a patient treated with antithyroid drugs. The V gene is TRBV9, the J gene TRBJ2-7; D is possibly TRBD1 (5 bases). This TCR was sampled from a woman in her 30s with Graves disease. The CDR3 spells CASSVDDSHYEQYF. The DNA for the CDR3 is TGTGCCAGCAGCGTAGACGACAGTCACTACGAGCAGTACTTC.